A single sample gave rise to the 16 T cell receptor beta chains below, sequenced in a study of blood T cell repertoires in COVID-19. Only in-frame clones appear in the TCRdb table, and some are missing; sequencing was by immunoSEQ multiplex PCR. The top ten clones hold less than 8% of a sample with roughly 210,000 clones, roughly 87% of them seen once. Sample: PBMCs or T cells enriched from blood (not recorded which). The receptor set was obtained from a young man in a cohort exposed to, infected with or recovered from COVID-19 (not recorded which).

The chain is built from TRBV13 and TRBJ1-1, with 7 bases lining up with TRBD1. V gave up 0 bases and J gave up 0 bases; unmatched junction bases: 1. The CDR3 is 15 amino acids. Germline V gene data show CDR1 as PRHDT and CDR2 as FYEKMQ (reference sequence). The CDR3 spells CASSLGGQMNTEAFF. As DNA, the CDR3 is TGTGCCAGCAGCTTAGGGGGACAGATGAACACTGAAGCTTTCTTT.

The chain employs TRBV28 and TRBJ2-3; 8 nucleotides line up with TRBD2. CDR3 length equals 18 residues. The germline CDR1 and CDR2 sequences are MDHEN and SYDVKM. The V gene end was trimmed by 7 bases and the J gene end by 1 base; junction bases not matched to a gene: 16. The CDR3 DNA sequence: TGTGCCAGCATGGGGAGCGGGAGCGGACCTGTCGGCACAGATACGCAGTATTTT. Encoded protein: CASMGSGSGPVGTDTQYF.

Note on this clone: The sample carries other DNA sequences with the same CDR3. The CDR3: CASSQEPGSNQPQHF. CDR3 coding DNA: TGCGCCAGCAGCCAAGAGCCCGGGAGCAATCAGCCCCAGCATTTT. The chain combines TRBV4-1 with TRBJ1-5; no firm D call. V was trimmed by 0 bases and J by 1 base, leaving 7 bases between them. The germline V gene has CDR1 MGHRA and CDR2 YSYEKL. The CDR3 runs 15 residues.

The chain has TRBV27 and TRBJ2-7; D is ambiguous. The CDR3 spans 14 residues. CDR1 is MNHEY, CDR2 SMNVEV, per germline (reference sequence). V lost 2 bases and J lost 9, with 17 bases in between. The CDR3 nucleotides are TGTGCCAGCAGTTTAACTACTCCTGGCGATAGGCAGTACTTC. Translated, it gives CASSLTTPGDRQYF.

The chain combines TRBV19 with TRBJ2-1; no firm D call. CDR3 size: 13 residues. The V and J ends lost 6 bases and 5 bases respectively, with 11 bases between them. From germline, CDR1 is LNHDA and CDR2 SQIVND (reference sequence). CDR3 nucleotide sequence: TGTGCCAGTAGCGTCGACACAGACAATGAGCAGTTCTTC. This sequence encodes CASSVDTDNEQFF.

The chain joins TRBV6-2 or TRBV6-3 to TRBJ2-2; 8 bases line up with TRBD2. Germline loops: CDR1 MNHEY, CDR2 SVGEGT. The CDR3 contains 16 residues. V lost 5 bases, J lost 0 bases, and 5 bases stayed unmatched. CDR3 DNA sequence: TGTGCCAGCAGTCAGCGGGGGCTTTCGAACACCGGGGAGCTGTTTTTT. This translates into CASSQRGLSNTGELFF.

This chain connects TRBV19 to TRBJ1-1; TRBD1 agrees at 9 bases. Germline CDR1 is LNHDA and CDR2 is SQIVND (reference sequence). The CDR3 loop spans 16 amino acids. V gave up 6 bases and J gave up 1 base; unmatched junction bases: 9. CDR3 amino acids: CASSEPGQGRNTEAFF. As DNA, the CDR3 is TGTGCCAGTAGCGAACCGGGACAGGGAAGGAACACTGAAGCTTTCTTT. Full variable domain (outside the CDR3, taken from reference TRBV19 and TRBJ1-1): DGGITQSPKYLFRKEGQNVTLSCEQNLNHDAMYWYRQDPGQGLRLIYYSQIVNDFQKGDIAEGYSVSREKKESFPLTVTSAQKNPTAFYLCASSEPGQGRNTEAFFGQGTRLTVV.

In this sample, this clone turned up many times. The chain combines TRBV24-1 with TRBJ2-7, with 7 positions matching TRBD1. V was clipped by 10 bases and J by 0 bases; unmatched bases: 5. CDR3 length equals 13 residues. CDR1 KGHDR and CDR2 SFDVKD come from the germline V gene. CDR3 protein: CATGTASSYEQYF. In nucleotides, the CDR3 is TGTGCCACGGGGACAGCAAGCTCCTACGAGCAGTACTTC.

The gene calls are TRBV3-1 (or the pseudogene TRBV3-2) and TRBJ2-5; D is ambiguous. The CDR3 totals 14 residues. V lost 2 bases, J lost 7 bases, and 14 bases lay in between. Per germline, CDR1 LGHDT and CDR2 YNNKEL (reference sequence). CDR3 in DNA: TGTGCCAGCAGCCAAAACACGTCCCCGGGGACCCAGTACTTC. This encodes CASSQNTSPGTQYF.

This clone turned up a few times. The chain joins TRBV6-4 to TRBJ2-3, with 14 bases matching TRBD2. Germline-derived CDR1 and CDR2 are MRHNA and SNTAGT. The CDR3 has 15 residues. V dropped 6 bases and J dropped 6; count of bases not matched to a gene: 5. The CDR3: CASSRLAGGPDTQYF. The CDR3 DNA is TGTGCCAGCAGCCGACTAGCGGGAGGGCCCGATACGCAGTATTTT.

This chain connects TRBV20-1 to TRBJ2-1; 12 positions agree with TRBD2. The CDR3 consists of 11 residues. The V and J ends lost 5 bases and 15 bases, in that order; junction bases with no gene match: 5. Germline CDR1 reads DFQATT; CDR2 reads SNEGSKA (reference sequence). The CDR3 nucleotides are TGCAGTGCTTGGACTAGCGGGAAATCGTTCTTC. Translating gives CSAWTSGKSFF.

This clone came up once. This chain connects TRBV27 to TRBJ1-3, with a possible D match to TRBD1 (6 bases). Deletions cut 2 bases from V and 1 base from J, with 9 bases between. CDR1 and CDR2 (germline): MNHEY, SMNVEV (reference sequence). The CDR3 is made up of 15 amino acids. The CDR3 reads CASSLDDRSGNTIYF. The CDR3 region has the DNA TGTGCCAGCAGTTTAGACGACAGGTCTGGAAACACCATATATTTT.

The count of this clone is one. V and J are TRBV24-1 and TRBJ2-1; 7 nucleotides match TRBD1. The CDR3 sequence is 15 residues long. J lost 6 bases, V lost 1 base, and 5 bases had no gene match. Germline values: CDR1 KGHDR, CDR2 SFDVKD. CDR3 coding DNA: TGTGCCACCAGTGATTTTAGGGGACAGAGCAATGAGCAGTTCTTC. As protein: CATSDFRGQSNEQFF.

The chain joins TRBV9 to TRBJ1-6, with a possible D match to TRBD1 (6 bases). The CDR3 contains 12 residues. V was clipped by 4 bases and J by 11 bases, with 10 bases between them. Germline CDR1 is SGDLS and CDR2 is YYNGEE. The CDR3 coding sequence is TGTGCCAGCAGCCCAGGACAGCCACCCCTCCACTTT. Its translation is CASSPGQPPLHF.

V gene TRBV7-9 combines with J gene TRBJ1-2; TRBD1 matches 7 bases. In germline, CDR1 is SEHNR, CDR2 FQNEAQ (reference sequence). V was clipped by 5 bases and J by 8 bases; unmatched bases: 17. CDR3 length: 16 amino acids. The CDR3 loop reads CASSHTGQRRMMGYTF. The CDR3 DNA is TGTGCCAGCAGCCACACGGGACAGAGAAGAATGATGGGCTACACCTTC.

The chain recombines TRBV28 with TRBJ1-5; tentatively, D is TRBD1 (6 bases). The germline V and J ends were trimmed by 5 bases and 5 bases, with 19 bases remaining between them. This CDR3 spans 16 amino acids. Per the germline V gene, CDR1 is MDHEN and CDR2 is SYDVKM. Written as DNA, the CDR3 is TGTGCCAGCAGTCAGTTCAGGGGCCACCCCGATCAGCCCCAGCATTTT. Its translation: CASSQFRGHPDQPQHF.